Listed below are T cell receptor beta chains from one sample, sequenced in a study of T cell repertoires in cytomegalovirus infection. TCRdb used MiXCR to reprocess the reads, holding one entry per CDR3 protein. The data contain roughly 630,000 distinct CDR3 sequences, 20% to 25% of them singletons. Sequencing input: CD8+ T cells from PBMCs. The receptors stem from a human donor in good health (CMV status not recorded). Some clones in this sample may be carry-over from other donors' samples. Both conserved end residues are part of each CDR3. D genes are given only for firm matches. Not all rows give a size; the values are once, few, many and, for expanded clones, a class.

clone size: few
V gene: TRBV14
J gene: TRBJ2-1
D gene: .
CDR3 protein: CASSQDRLYSYNEQFF
CDR3 DNA: TGTGCCAGCAGCCAAGATAGATTATACTCCTACAATGAGCAGTTCTTC

clone size: once
V gene: TRBV11-1
J gene: TRBJ2-1
D gene: TRBD1
CDR3 protein: CASSQRRTGAYNEQFF
CDR3 DNA: TGTGCCAGCAGCCAGCGCAGGACAGGGGCTTACAATGAGCAGTTCTTC

clone size: .
V gene: TRBV20-1
J gene: TRBJ2-1
D gene: .
CDR3 protein: CSARDPGGIYNEQFF
CDR3 DNA: TGCAGTGCTAGAGATCCAGGCGGGATCTACAATGAGCAGTTCTTC

clone size: many
V gene: TRBV7-6
J gene: TRBJ2-3
D gene: .
CDR3 protein: CASSLFGGARGRTDTQYF
CDR3 DNA: TGTGCCAGCAGCTTATTTGGGGGCGCGAGGGGCCGCACAGATACGCAGTATTTT

clone size: .
V gene: TRBV7-6
J gene: TRBJ1-5
D gene: .
CDR3 protein: CASSVGGASQPQHF
CDR3 DNA: TGTGCCAGCAGCGTAGGGGGGGCTAGTCAGCCCCAGCATTTT

clone size: many
V gene: TRBV4-2
J gene: TRBJ1-3
D gene: .
CDR3 protein: CASSQPGEFSGNTIYF
CDR3 DNA: TGTGCCAGCAGCCAACCAGGGGAATTTTCTGGAAACACCATATATTTT

clone size: many
V gene: TRBV7-9
J gene: TRBJ1-2
D gene: .
CDR3 protein: CASSQRVWVTENYGYTF
CDR3 DNA: TGTGCCAGCAGCCAGAGGGTGTGGGTTACAGAAAACTATGGCTACACCTTC

clone size: many
V gene: TRBV7-6
J gene: TRBJ1-2
D gene: TRBD1
CDR3 protein: CASSVSGQGLYTF
CDR3 DNA: TGTGCCAGCAGCGTATCCGGACAGGGACTCTACACCTTC

clone size: few
V gene: TRBV10-3
J gene: TRBJ1-1
D gene: TRBD1
CDR3 protein: CATYFGQGAVGPETEAFF
CDR3 DNA: TGTGCCACCTACTTCGGACAGGGGGCGGTGGGGCCCGAAACTGAAGCTTTCTTT

clone size: few
V gene: TRBV11-2
J gene: TRBJ2-7
D gene: TRBD1
CDR3 protein: CASSLVGTDYEQYF
CDR3 DNA: TGTGCCAGCAGCTTAGTAGGGACAGACTACGAGCAGTACTTC

clone size: .
V gene: TRBV19
J gene: TRBJ1-1
D gene: .
CDR3 protein: CASGPRDNLNTEAFF
CDR3 DNA: TGTGCCAGTGGTCCAAGGGACAACTTGAACACTGAAGCTTTCTTT

clone size: many
V gene: TRBV6-5
J gene: TRBJ2-1
D gene: .
CDR3 protein: CASSILGAYNEQFF
CDR3 DNA: TGTGCCAGCAGTATACTCGGGGCCTACAATGAGCAGTTCTTC

clone size: .
V gene: TRBV11-2
J gene: TRBJ1-6
D gene: TRBD1
CDR3 protein: CASSLGTGYNSPLHF
CDR3 DNA: TGTGCCAGCAGCTTAGGGACAGGCTATAATTCACCCCTCCACTTT

clone size: .
V gene: TRBV25-1
J gene: TRBJ1-2
D gene: .
CDR3 protein: CASSEWGVFNYGYTF
CDR3 DNA: TGTGCCAGCAGTGAATGGGGCGTATTTAACTATGGCTACACCTTC

clone size: many
V gene: TRBV4-3
J gene: TRBJ2-1
D gene: .
CDR3 protein: CASSQDVADEQFF
CDR3 DNA: TGCGCCAGCAGCCAAGACGTAGCGGATGAGCAGTTCTTC

clone size: many
V gene: TRBV7-9
J gene: TRBJ2-1
D gene: .
CDR3 protein: CASSFRDPPGNEQFF
CDR3 DNA: TGTGCCAGCAGCTTCCGGGACCCTCCGGGGAATGAGCAGTTCTTC

clone size: .
V gene: TRBV20-1
J gene: TRBJ2-1
D gene: .
CDR3 protein: CSARQMGSNEQFF
CDR3 DNA: TGCAGTGCTAGACAAATGGGTTCCAATGAGCAGTTCTTC

clone size: many
V gene: TRBV7-9
J gene: TRBJ1-1
D gene: TRBD1
CDR3 protein: CASSPRTGWGTEAFF
CDR3 DNA: TGTGCCAGCAGCCCCCGGACAGGGTGGGGCACTGAAGCTTTCTTT

clone size: many
V gene: TRBV7-9
J gene: TRBJ2-7
D gene: .
CDR3 protein: CASQDWDSYEQYF
CDR3 DNA: TGTGCCAGCCAGGACTGGGACTCCTACGAGCAGTACTTC

clone size: .
V gene: TRBV12-5
J gene: TRBJ2-6
D gene: .
CDR3 protein: CASGFWAGHPPSGANVLTF
CDR3 DNA: TGTGCTAGTGGTTTTTGGGCCGGGCACCCCCCCTCTGGGGCCAACGTCCTGACTTTC

clone size: .
V gene: TRBV28
J gene: TRBJ2-1
D gene: TRBD2
CDR3 protein: CASSLTSGVSYNEQFF
CDR3 DNA: TGTGCCAGCAGTCTCACTAGCGGCGTCTCCTACAATGAGCAGTTCTTC

clone size: many
V gene: TRBV6-1
J gene: TRBJ2-5
D gene: .
CDR3 protein: CASSETTGETQYF
CDR3 DNA: TGTGCCAGCAGTGAAACCACTGGGGAGACCCAGTACTTC

clone size: .
V gene: TRBV2
J gene: TRBJ2-3
D gene: .
CDR3 protein: CASRRIITDTQYF
CDR3 DNA: TGTGCCAGCAGAAGAATAATTACAGATACGCAGTATTTT

clone size: many
V gene: TRBV7-8
J gene: TRBJ2-3
D gene: TRBD2
CDR3 protein: CASSIPTSGGDLSTDTQYF
CDR3 DNA: TGTGCCAGCAGCATCCCGACTAGCGGGGGGGATCTTAGCACAGATACGCAGTATTTT

clone size: few
V gene: TRBV29-1
J gene: TRBJ2-1
D gene: TRBD2
CDR3 protein: CSVRRGLAGGYNEQFF
CDR3 DNA: TGCAGCGTTAGACGTGGACTAGCGGGGGGGTACAATGAGCAGTTCTTC

clone size: .
V gene: TRBV25-1
J gene: TRBJ2-1
D gene: TRBD2
CDR3 protein: CASSEGLAGGEQFF
CDR3 DNA: TGTGCCAGCAGTGAAGGGCTAGCGGGGGGGGAGCAGTTCTTC

clone size: many
V gene: TRBV20-1
J gene: TRBJ2-1
D gene: TRBD2
CDR3 protein: CSARLPGTSGGTYYNEQFF
CDR3 DNA: TGCAGTGCTAGACTACCCGGGACTAGCGGGGGGACCTATTACAATGAGCAGTTCTTC

clone size: .
V gene: TRBV12-5
J gene: TRBJ2-2
D gene: TRBD1
CDR3 protein: CASGLGTGVTGELFF
CDR3 DNA: TGTGCTAGTGGTTTGGGGACAGGGGTCACCGGGGAGCTGTTTTTT

clone size: .
V gene: TRBV20-1
J gene: TRBJ2-7
D gene: TRBD1
CDR3 protein: CSASEGGLDEQYF
CDR3 DNA: TGCAGTGCTTCCGAAGGGGGCCTGGACGAGCAGTACTTC

clone size: many
V gene: TRBV7-9
J gene: TRBJ2-1
D gene: .
CDR3 protein: CAAFGNEQFF
CDR3 DNA: TGTGCCGCCTTTGGCAATGAGCAGTTCTTC

clone size: .
V gene: TRBV28
J gene: TRBJ1-2
D gene: TRBD1
CDR3 protein: CASTKDRGGGYTF
CDR3 DNA: TGTGCCAGCACCAAGGACAGGGGGGGTGGCTACACCTTC

clone size: many
V gene: TRBV7-6
J gene: TRBJ2-1
D gene: TRBD1
CDR3 protein: CASSLGDSLIVGSYTNEQFF
CDR3 DNA: TGTGCCAGCAGCTTAGGGGACAGCTTGATAGTCGGCTCCTATACAAATGAGCAGTTCTTC

clone size: .
V gene: TRBV28
J gene: TRBJ2-3
D gene: .
CDR3 protein: CASRGETTDTQYF
CDR3 DNA: TGTGCCAGCCGAGGGGAAACCACAGATACGCAGTATTTT

clone size: .
V gene: TRBV6-2/TRBV6-3
J gene: TRBJ2-1
D gene: .
CDR3 protein: CASSSAGRNEQFF
CDR3 DNA: TGTGCCAGCAGTTCGGCAGGACGCAATGAGCAGTTCTTC

clone size: many
V gene: TRBV5-4
J gene: TRBJ2-1
D gene: .
CDR3 protein: CASSWDLNEQFF
CDR3 DNA: TGTGCCAGCAGCTGGGACTTAAATGAGCAGTTCTTC

clone size: few
V gene: TRBV28
J gene: TRBJ1-5
D gene: .
CDR3 protein: CASSFWGSDSNQPQHF
CDR3 DNA: TGTGCCAGCAGTTTCTGGGGGAGCGATAGCAATCAGCCCCAGCATTTT

clone size: .
V gene: TRBV5-6
J gene: TRBJ2-2
D gene: TRBD2
CDR3 protein: CASSYGTSGDYRGELFF
CDR3 DNA: TGTGCCAGCAGCTACGGGACTAGCGGGGATTACCGCGGGGAGCTGTTTTTT

clone size: .
V gene: TRBV14
J gene: TRBJ2-5
D gene: .
CDR3 protein: CASSQRRGRGETQYF
CDR3 DNA: TGTGCCAGCAGCCAAAGGAGGGGGCGAGGGGAGACCCAGTACTTC

clone size: many
V gene: TRBV7-2
J gene: TRBJ2-1
D gene: TRBD2
CDR3 protein: CASSPSGTYNEQFF
CDR3 DNA: TGTGCCAGCAGCCCGAGCGGGACGTACAATGAGCAGTTCTTC

clone size: many
V gene: TRBV7-2
J gene: TRBJ2-7
D gene: TRBD2
CDR3 protein: CASSSGSGGSTYEQYF
CDR3 DNA: TGTGCCAGCAGCTCTGGTTCGGGGGGTTCAACCTACGAGCAGTACTTC

clone size: .
V gene: TRBV7-6
J gene: TRBJ2-2
D gene: TRBD2
CDR3 protein: CASSLRTSGGTGELFF
CDR3 DNA: TGTGCCAGCAGCTTACGCACTAGCGGGGGTACCGGGGAGCTGTTTTTT

clone size: .
V gene: TRBV27
J gene: TRBJ1-1
D gene: .
CDR3 protein: CASRFPGNEAFF
CDR3 DNA: TGTGCCAGCAGGTTCCCGGGTAATGAAGCTTTCTTT

clone size: .
V gene: TRBV7-2
J gene: TRBJ2-3
D gene: .
CDR3 protein: CASSSPSGHRQIRIF
CDR3 DNA: TGTGCCAGCAGCTCCCCGTCGGGGCATCGGCAGATACGCATTTTT

clone size: once
V gene: TRBV29-1
J gene: TRBJ1-3
D gene: TRBD1
CDR3 protein: CSVAGTGEAGNTIYF
CDR3 DNA: TGCAGCGTCGCCGGGACAGGGGAGGCTGGAAACACCATATATTTT

clone size: many
V gene: TRBV20-1
J gene: TRBJ2-5
D gene: .
CDR3 protein: CSARPPGQETQYF
CDR3 DNA: TGCAGTGCCAGGCCGCCAGGCCAAGAGACCCAGTACTTC

clone size: .
V gene: TRBV10-2
J gene: TRBJ2-5
D gene: .
CDR3 protein: CASSREGDQYF
CDR3 DNA: TGCGCCAGCAGCAGGGAAGGGGACCAGTACTTC

clone size: .
V gene: TRBV6-4
J gene: TRBJ2-1
D gene: .
CDR3 protein: CASSSVGRFNEQFF
CDR3 DNA: TGTGCCAGCAGTTCTGTAGGTCGTTTCAATGAGCAGTTCTTC

clone size: few
V gene: TRBV29-1
J gene: TRBJ2-1
D gene: .
CDR3 protein: CSADPGDYNEQFF
CDR3 DNA: TGCAGCGCAGATCCCGGGGACTACAATGAGCAGTTCTTC

clone size: .
V gene: TRBV6-5
J gene: TRBJ2-3
D gene: .
CDR3 protein: CASSYSTRVKDTQYF
CDR3 DNA: TGTGCCAGCAGTTACTCGACGCGGGTGAAAGATACGCAGTATTTT

clone size: .
V gene: TRBV29-1
J gene: TRBJ1-2
D gene: .
CDR3 protein: CSVEGFLYGYTF
CDR3 DNA: TGCAGCGTTGAAGGGTTCCTCTATGGCTACACCTTC

clone size: many
V gene: TRBV6-1
J gene: TRBJ2-7
D gene: TRBD1
CDR3 protein: CASSVYSGQGYEQYF
CDR3 DNA: TGTGCCAGCAGTGTTTATTCGGGACAGGGCTACGAGCAGTACTTC

clone size: .
V gene: TRBV29-1
J gene: TRBJ1-2
D gene: .
CDR3 protein: CSVPDRITYGYTF
CDR3 DNA: TGCAGCGTTCCTGACAGAATCACCTATGGCTACACCTTC

clone size: once
V gene: TRBV29-1
J gene: TRBJ2-3
D gene: .
CDR3 protein: CSVEGSRADTQYF
CDR3 DNA: TGCAGCGTTGAAGGAAGTCGCGCAGATACGCAGTATTTT

clone size: many
V gene: TRBV12-5
J gene: TRBJ2-2
D gene: .
CDR3 protein: CASGLAGELFF
CDR3 DNA: TGTGCTAGTGGTTTGGCCGGGGAGCTGTTTTTT

clone size: .
V gene: TRBV5-6
J gene: TRBJ1-4
D gene: .
CDR3 protein: CASSLAMVGEEKLFF
CDR3 DNA: TGTGCCAGCAGCTTGGCCATGGTTGGCGAAGAAAAACTGTTTTTT

clone size: few
V gene: TRBV7-9
J gene: TRBJ1-5
D gene: .
CDR3 protein: CASSLTRDLGWGNQPQHF
CDR3 DNA: TGTGCCAGCAGCTTGACCCGGGACTTAGGTTGGGGCAATCAGCCCCAGCATTTT

clone size: .
V gene: TRBV7-6
J gene: TRBJ1-5
D gene: TRBD1
CDR3 protein: CASSPTRTGGRSNQPQHF
CDR3 DNA: TGTGCCAGCAGCCCCACACGGACAGGGGGCAGGAGCAATCAGCCCCAGCATTTT